The present TCR beta chain was sequenced within a study of cytomegalovirus exposure and HLA in healthy donors (dated by TCRdb to the late 2010s). About the investigation overall: The roughly 670 repertoires of the first cohort and the approximately 110 validation repertoires were produced on the same platform, according to a later analysis. The study was designed to test whether signatures of past pathogen exposure could be identified by cataloging public T cell receptors. Besides the first cohort of around 700 subjects, a separate validation cohort made up of 120 different subjects was used. The study combined high-throughput TCR immunosequencing, statistical association of individual TCRs with disease status, and machine learning to predict cytomegalovirus infection status. Findings and caveats that apply to the study as a whole: The authors suggested that the approach could potentially be generalized to other disease states and immunological phenotypes. Most TCR sequences were observed very rarely across donors, whereas some public TCRs were present in many individuals. Three of the identified cytomegalovirus-associated TCR beta chains were confirmed in vitro to be specific for cytomegalovirus antigens. Cytomegalovirus status was reported to be diagnosed by the classifier with high specificity and sensitivity in both the original and validation cohorts. In the study, approximately 150 TCR beta chains were listed as associated with cytomegalovirus. All 120 or so repertoires were used to score co-occurrence in the validation cohort in a later analysis, because that analysis had no HLA typing for the cohort. A later analysis found that TCRs clustered in the first cohort also tended to co-occur in the 110 or so validation repertoires, with 94% of cluster scores above 0.

The donors were included in the validation cohort of around 120 subjects, a group kept apart from the approximately 670-subject first cohort. This clone was observed a single time. It lacks a known antigen. Per-nucleotide qualities are absent, and no much larger clonotype sits a single base away. Library method: the immunoSEQ multiplex PCR assay. The original methods were these. A statistical classification framework was developed to diagnose cytomegalovirus status using the catalog of TCR beta chain sequences. TCRdb took over this immuneACCESS table, retaining in-frame rearrangements with V and J assigned. Such tables are incomplete; in checked studies, under half of the missing clones stem from an unresolved V gene, and the remainder is unexplained. V and J calls plus clone size are reproduced from that table; the DNA served to infer D and trimming. In all, the sample holds some 150,000 clones, and roughly 87% of those were seen once. Over 9% of the sample goes to the ten largest clones.

Taken from cysteine to phenylalanine, the CDR3 has 15 residues. The kept DNA is CDR3 alone, 45 bases in frame from the first base. V is shortened by 4 bases, J by 0 bases, and the region joining them spans 9 bases. CDR1 and CDR2 were assigned from the germline V gene (reference sequence) as LNHNV and YYDKDF. The rearrangement joined TRBV15 to TRBJ1-4; no confident D gene assignment can be made. The TCR comes from a woman between 18 and 29 years old in good health and CMV-seropositive. The sequenced sample was PBMCs. The CDR3 region: CATSKLTTTNEKLFF. Read as DNA, the sequence is TGTGCCACCAGCAAACTGACTACAACTAATGAAAAACTGTTTTTT.